The TCR beta chain described here comes from a study of blood T cell repertoires in COVID-19. The overall study: PBMCs, B-cell-depleted T cells, or T cells provided the cDNA or gDNA that made up the material.

Clinical history reported by participants formed the basis on which cohorts were assigned. Assay used: immunoSEQ multiplex PCR; TCRdb lists only in-frame clones, some missing. This repertoire shows 360,000 or so clones, under 90% found once; its top ten account for 1.7%. CDR3 length: 16 amino acids. Germline V lookup: CDR1 KGHSH, CDR2 LQKENI. Trimming cost V 1 base and J 2 bases; bases outside gene matches: 8. The rearrangement joins TRBV18 to TRBJ2-7; 7 positions match TRBD2. What was sequenced was PBMCs or T cells enriched from blood (not recorded which). This clonotype was sampled from a woman in her thirties who had recovered from COVID-19. The CDR3 here is CASSPRTGTTTYEQYF. In nucleotides, the CDR3 is TGTGCCAGCTCACCACGTACGGGGACTACAACCTACGAGCAGTACTTC.